This is a list of T cell receptor beta chains from one sample in a study of blood T cells in healthy people across ages. TCRdb independently ran MiXCR on the 5' RACE reads; one entry per CDR3 protein. Here the sample spans almost 300,000 distinct CDR3 sequences, less than 30% being singletons. The source material was blood. Source of these receptors: an older woman in good health. Both conserved end residues are part of each CDR3. D genes are given only for firm matches. Rows give clone size only sometimes, using once, few, many, or a class for an expanded clone.

J gene,CDR3 length,V gene,clone size,D gene,CDR3 protein,CDR3 DNA
TRBJ2-5,18,TRBV7-2,NA,NA,CASSPHRPSRIRGSAQYF,TGTGCCAGCAGCCCCCACCGCCCTTCGAGGATTCGTGGGAGCGCCCAGTACTTC
TRBJ2-5,20,TRBV12-3/TRBV12-4,NA,TRBD2,CASSSRGGLAGSPIKETQYF,TGTGCCAGCAGTTCGCGGGGGGGACTAGCGGGGTCACCGATTAAAGAGACCCAGTACTTC
TRBJ2-5,14,TRBV5-6,many,NA,CASSLGQSQETQYF,TGTGCCAGCAGCTTGGGACAGTCACAAGAGACCCAGTACTTC
TRBJ2-1,15,TRBV5-1,many,NA,CASSLAGQGVNEQFF,TGCGCCAGCAGCTTGGCCGGTCAGGGAGTGAATGAGCAGTTCTTC
TRBJ2-1,14,TRBV4-2,few,TRBD1,CASSQDSGGQKQFF,TGTGCCAGCAGCCAAGATTCTGGGGGACAGAAGCAGTTCTTC
TRBJ1-4,16,TRBV7-9,NA,NA,CASSLATGGHNEKLFF,TGTGCCAGCAGCTTAGCGACAGGAGGTCATAATGAAAAACTGTTTTTT
TRBJ1-6,15,TRBV4-1,NA,TRBD1,CASSLRTGVDSPLHF,TGCGCCAGCAGCCTACGGACAGGGGTGGATTCACCCCTCCACTTT
TRBJ1-2,14,TRBV14,NA,NA,CASSQVFLGDGYTF,TGTGCCAGCAGCCAAGTTTTCCTAGGGGATGGCTACACCTTC
TRBJ2-5,14,TRBV5-4,NA,NA,CASSLRDPSETQYF,TGTGCCAGCAGCCTCCGGGACCCCTCAGAGACCCAGTACTTC
TRBJ1-1,14,TRBV3-1,few,TRBD1,CASSGDREGTEAFF,TGTGCCAGCAGCGGGGACAGGGAGGGGACTGAAGCTTTCTTT
TRBJ1-6,13,TRBV27,many,TRBD1,CASRGQGAEPLHF,TGTGCCAGCAGGGGACAGGGGGCGGAACCCCTCCACTTT
TRBJ2-3,14,TRBV6-4,few,TRBD2,CASSDFAGVATQYF,TGTGCCAGCAGTGACTTTGCGGGAGTTGCTACGCAGTATTTT
TRBJ2-2,15,TRBV7-9,NA,TRBD2,CASGAGGANTGELFF,TGTGCCAGCGGCGCGGGAGGAGCGAACACCGGGGAGCTGTTTTTT